This T cell receptor beta chain emerged from a study of blood T cell repertoires in COVID-19. Study-wide background: Sources were T cells, B-cell-depleted T cells, or PBMCs; the material itself was cDNA or gDNA.

The junction had 9 bases not matched to a gene; V was cut back by 1 base and J by 5 bases. Per germline, CDR1 LNHDA and CDR2 SQIVND (reference sequence). The CDR3 runs to 16 residues. Original data processing: Nucleated cell counts were estimated from reference gene primer amplification. Repertoires were generated with immunoSEQ multiplex PCR, while TCRdb's copy carries only in-frame clones and drops some. V and J calls and clone size are copied from that table; D and trimming were computed from the DNA. The sample has 350,000 to 400,000 clones; roughly 90% are singletons. The rearrangement joins TRBV19 to TRBJ1-2, with TRBD1 identical over 8 bases. The sequence derives from a man aged 18 to 29 with active or convalescent COVID-19. The sample consisted of peripheral blood. The CDR3 nucleotides read TGTGCCAGTAGTATAGGGACAGGGACGGCTACTTATGGCTACACCTTC. Translating it yields CASSIGTGTATYGYTF.